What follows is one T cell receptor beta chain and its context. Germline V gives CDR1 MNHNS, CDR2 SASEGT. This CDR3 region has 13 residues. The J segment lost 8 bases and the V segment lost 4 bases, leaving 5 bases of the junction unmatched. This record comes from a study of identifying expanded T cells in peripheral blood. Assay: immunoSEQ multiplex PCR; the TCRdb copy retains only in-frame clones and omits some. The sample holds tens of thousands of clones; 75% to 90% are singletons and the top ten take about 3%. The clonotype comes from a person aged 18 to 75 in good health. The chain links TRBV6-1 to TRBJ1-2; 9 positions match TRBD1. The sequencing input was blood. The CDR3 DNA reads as TGTGCCAGCAGTGGGAGGACAGGGGACGGCTACACCTTC. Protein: CASSGRTGDGYTF.